Each of the 18 T cell receptor beta chains below was sequenced from the same sample in a study of blood T cell repertoires in COVID-19. The method was immunoSEQ multiplex PCR; TCRdb's version includes in-frame clones alone and lacks a portion of them. The sample consists of 150,000 to 200,000 clones, about 88% of them appearing once. The sample comprised peripheral blood. These receptor sequences come from a young man with acute or convalescent COVID-19.

The CDR3 bases are TGTGCCAGCAGCCAGAGGGGGGCGGGAGACTATGGCTACACCTTC. Protein product: CASSQRGAGDYGYTF. The genes are TRBV5-4 and TRBJ1-2; perhaps TRBD1 as D (6 bases). This CDR3 is 15 amino acids long. CDR1 is SGHNT and CDR2 is YYREEE in the germline V gene (reference sequence). With 4 bases removed from V and 3 bases from J, the gap between germline ends came to 16 bases.

The rearrangement joins TRBV7-7 to TRBJ2-2; the match to TRBD1 covers 10 bases. V shed 5 bases and J 2 bases; nucleotides not matched to a gene: 11. From germline, CDR1 is SSHAT and CDR2 FNYEAQ (reference sequence). The CDR3 covers 18 residues. CDR3 protein: CASSPGTGAHQNTGELFF. CDR3 nucleotide sequence: TGTGCCAGCAGCCCTGGGACAGGGGCTCACCAAAACACCGGGGAGCTGTTTTTT.

The chain combines TRBV29-1 with TRBJ2-1; TRBD1 matches at 10 bases. This CDR3 contains 18 residues. With 5 bases clipped from V and 4 bases from J, the junction kept 17 bases outside the gene matches. Germline CDR1 is SQVTM and CDR2 is ANQGSEA. The CDR3 sequence: CSVKTSRGDRGFYNEQFF. The DNA of the CDR3 is TGCAGCGTTAAAACCTCAAGGGGGGACAGGGGCTTTTACAATGAGCAGTTCTTC.

The chain uses TRBV6-6 and TRBJ1-2; TRBD1 matches at 8 bases. Looked up from germline, CDR1 is MNHNY and CDR2 is SVGAGI (reference sequence). The CDR3 loop spans 13 amino acids. Trimming took 7 bases from V and 8 from J; bases not matched to a gene: 9. The chain's CDR3 is CASNTQGAQGYTF. The CDR3 coding sequence is TGTGCCAGCAATACGCAGGGGGCGCAAGGCTACACCTTC.

The chain carries TRBV5-6 and TRBJ2-7; D is undetermined. Germline CDR1 and CDR2: SGHDT and YYEEEE. The length of the CDR3 is 15 residues. The V and J ends lost 5 bases and 5 bases respectively, with 20 bases between them. This chain's CDR3 is CASRFASFPSHEQYV. The DNA of the CDR3 is TGTGCCAGCAGATTCGCGTCTTTTCCGTCCCACGAGCAGTACGTC.

V is TRBV5-1 and J is TRBJ2-3; the D gene is possibly TRBD1 (6 bases). Germline loops: CDR1 SGHRS, CDR2 YFSETQ. The CDR3 totals 13 residues. The V and J ends lost 4 bases and 4 bases respectively, with 10 bases between them. The CDR3 loop reads CASSMTGSDTQYF. CDR3 coding DNA: TGCGCCAGCAGCATGACAGGATCAGATACGCAGTATTTT.

The chain recombines TRBV6-5 with TRBJ1-2; possibly TRBD1 for D (6 bases). Germline V gives CDR1 MNHEY, CDR2 SVGAGI. Trimming took 2 bases from V and 2 from J, leaving 12 bases between them. This CDR3 region has 15 residues. The CDR3 sequence is CASSYHPQGNYGYTF. DNA for the CDR3: TGTGCCAGCAGTTACCACCCACAGGGAAACTATGGCTACACCTTC.

The chain recombines TRBV9 with TRBJ2-2; TRBD2 matches at 9 bases. The ends lost 1 base at V and 6 bases at J; junction bases unmatched: 10. Germline loops: CDR1 SGDLS, CDR2 YYNGEE. CDR3 length equals 17 residues. CDR3 sequence reads: CASSVNFAGGRAGELFF. The CDR3 DNA reads TGTGCCAGCAGCGTAAATTTCGCGGGGGGGCGCGCCGGGGAGCTGTTTTTT.

CDR3 loop: CASSSPGQGKPQHF. CDR3 in DNA: TGTGCCAGCAGTTCACCGGGACAGGGTAAGCCCCAGCATTTT. This chain connects TRBV27 to TRBJ1-5; 9 positions agree with TRBD1. Germline CDR1 reads MNHEY; CDR2 reads SMNVEV (reference sequence). The J segment lost 8 bases and the V segment lost 4 bases, leaving 6 bases of the junction unmatched. CDR3 size: 14 residues.

This chain links TRBV6-5 with TRBJ1-5; 7 bases line up with TRBD1. The CDR3 is 14 amino acids. J lost 3 bases, V lost 5 bases, and 4 bases had no gene match. Germline CDR1 reads MNHEY; CDR2 reads SVGAGI. CDR3 nucleotides: TGTGCCAGCAGTCGACAGGGATCCAATCAGCCCCAGCATTTT. It is translated as CASSRQGSNQPQHF.

J is TRBJ2-3 and V is TRBV29-1, with 11 bases that match TRBD2. With 6 bases clipped from V and 8 bases from J, the junction kept 16 bases outside the gene matches. CDR1 and CDR2 (germline): SQVTM, ANQGSEA. CDR3 size: 16 residues. The CDR3 here is CSVITGTSGSGGTQYF. The CDR3 DNA sequence: TGCAGCGTCATTACCGGGACTAGCGGTAGTGGGGGTACGCAGTATTTT.

This CDR3 is CASSIAQLAGAYNEQFF. The CDR3 DNA reads as TGTGCCAGTAGTATAGCCCAACTAGCGGGGGCCTACAATGAGCAGTTCTTC. V and J are TRBV19 and TRBJ2-1; 11 positions agree with TRBD2. Germline V gene lookup returns CDR1 LNHDA and CDR2 SQIVND (reference sequence). The ends lost 1 base at V and 2 bases at J; junction bases unmatched: 4. The CDR3 spans 17 residues.

The chain uses TRBV7-9 and TRBJ1-2; D is unresolved. This CDR3 has 15 residues. V gave up 3 bases and J gave up 2 bases, with 13 bases separating them. Germline V gene sequence: CDR1 SEHNR, CDR2 FQNEAQ (reference sequence). DNA of the CDR3: TGTGCCAGCAGCTTGATTTCGGGGTTCAACTATGGCTACACCTTC. Translation: CASSLISGFNYGYTF.

The V call is TRBV7-9, the J call TRBJ1-2; 9 nucleotides align to TRBD1. V shed 4 bases and J 2 bases; nucleotides not matched to a gene: 8. The germline V gene encodes CDR1 SEHNR and CDR2 FQNEAQ (reference sequence). The CDR3 has 16 amino acids. The CDR3 sequence: CASSSGTGLGNYGYTF. The CDR3 DNA follows: TGTGCCAGCAGCTCGGGGACAGGGTTGGGGAACTATGGCTACACCTTC.

V gene TRBV6-6 combines with J gene TRBJ2-4; TRBD1 is a possible D gene (6 bases). The CDR3 has 14 amino acids. Germline V CDR1 and CDR2: MNHNY, SVGAGI (reference sequence). The V gene lost 2 bases and the J gene lost 7 bases, with 12 bases spanning the gap. CDR3 bases: TGTGCCAGCAGTTACCCCGACAGGCCCAACATTCAGTACTTC. Its protein is CASSYPDRPNIQYF.

This clone was counted once. This chain joins TRBV3-1 (or the pseudogene TRBV3-2) and TRBJ2-1; TRBD2 matches at 12 bases. With 4 bases clipped from V and 4 bases from J, the junction kept 2 bases outside the gene matches. The V gene's germline CDR1 is LGHDT and CDR2 YNNKEL (reference sequence). The CDR3 loop spans 15 amino acids. The CDR3 is CASSPGLAGYNEQFF. As DNA, the CDR3 is TGTGCCAGCAGCCCCGGACTAGCGGGGTACAATGAGCAGTTCTTC.

V is TRBV4-1 and J is TRBJ1-1, with a tentative D call TRBD1 (6 bases). Trimming cost V 1 base and J 0 bases, with 15 bases left between them. This CDR3 spans 17 amino acids. Germline CDR1 is MGHRA and CDR2 is YSYEKL. The CDR3 is CASSQGVPGQMNTEAFF. In nucleotides, the CDR3 is TGCGCCAGCAGCCAAGGGGTACCGGGACAAATGAACACTGAAGCTTTCTTT.

The chain combines TRBV4-1 with TRBJ2-3, with D possibly being TRBD2 (5 bases). The V and J ends lost 0 bases and 0 bases respectively, with 16 bases between them. CDR3 size: 18 residues. Germline V gene lookup returns CDR1 MGHRA and CDR2 YSYEKL. In nucleotides, the CDR3 is TGCGCCAGCAGCCAAGACCCACCCGGACGGAGGAGCACAGATACGCAGTATTTT. Its protein is CASSQDPPGRRSTDTQYF.